This T cell receptor (beta chain) is drawn from a study of T cells in Graves' hyperthyroidism and ophthalmopathy. Findings and limits, study-wide: Ophthalmopathy was identified by the model a median around 6 months ahead of onset.

Comment on this clonotype: Antigen specificity is unknown.

The CDR3 totals 13 residues. Trimming stripped 4 bases from V and 4 bases from J, with 11 bases between. Germline V gene lookup returns CDR1 SQVTM and CDR2 ANQGSEA. The source material, RNA transcripts, was used to amplify TCR beta CDR3 regions. Using the HTBI primer set, a first-round RT-PCR was run on the TCR CDR3. TCRdb itself ran the multiplex PCR reads through MiXCR, one entry per CDR3 protein. Of some 760,000 distinct CDR3 sequences listed, approximately 14% are singletons. Lactation, pregnancy, other autoimmune disease or uncontrolled infection led to exclusion of patients. The specimen sequenced was blood. The source is a woman aged 18 to 35 with Graves' hyperthyroidism. This chain links TRBV29-1 with TRBJ2-1, with a tentative D call TRBD2 (5 bases). CDR3 in amino acids: CSVVSGRYNEQFF. The CDR3, as DNA: TGCAGCGTTGTCAGCGGCAGATACAATGAGCAGTTCTTC.